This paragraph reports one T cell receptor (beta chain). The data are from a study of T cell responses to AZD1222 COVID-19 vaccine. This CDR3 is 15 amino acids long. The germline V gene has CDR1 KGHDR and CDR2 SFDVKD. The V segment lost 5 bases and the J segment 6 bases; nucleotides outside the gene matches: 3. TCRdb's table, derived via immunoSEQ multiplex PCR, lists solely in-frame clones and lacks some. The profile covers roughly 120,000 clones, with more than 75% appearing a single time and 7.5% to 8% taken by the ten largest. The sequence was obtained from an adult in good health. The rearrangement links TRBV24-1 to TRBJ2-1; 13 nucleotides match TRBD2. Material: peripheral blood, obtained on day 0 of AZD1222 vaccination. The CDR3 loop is CATSARTSGSNEQFF. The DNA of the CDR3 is TGTGCCACCAGTGCCCGGACTAGCGGGAGCAATGAGCAGTTCTTC.